One sample yielded the 31 T cell receptor beta chains listed below, sequenced in a study of cytomegalovirus exposure and HLA in healthy donors. It was with 60 Vbeta and 13 Jbeta primers that the PCR ran. Clones were sequenced by immunoSEQ multiplex PCR, and TCRdb holds only the in-frame ones, with some missing. The sample includes around 150,000 clones, 78% of them seen just once. Sequencing used PBMCs. The receptor set was obtained from a male donor in good health and CMV-seronegative.

This clone has just a few counts. The chain has TRBV18 and TRBJ2-7; perhaps TRBD1 as D (6 bases). The V end was cut by 7 bases, the J end by 2 bases, with 12 bases between. This CDR3 contains 13 residues. Germline V lookup: CDR1 KGHSH, CDR2 LQKENI. Here the CDR3 reads CASLTGPPYEQYF. The DNA of the CDR3 is TGTGCCAGCTTGACAGGTCCCCCCTACGAGCAGTACTTC.

Points on this clone: The junction differs from germline at one of its ends, possibly a read error. The chain employs TRBV2 and TRBJ2-7; 7 bases are shared with TRBD1. This CDR3 has 16 amino acids. Per the germline V gene, CDR1 is SNHLY and CDR2 is FYNNEI. The chain's CDR3 is CARSASRQGGGYEQYF. CDR3 bases: TGTGCCCGCAGTGCCAGTCGACAGGGCGGCGGGTACGAGCAGTACTTC.

This chain links TRBV5-6 with TRBJ2-7; 10 bases line up with TRBD1. This CDR3 is built from 14 residues. V lost 6 bases and J lost 4; bases outside the gene matches: 7. Germline lookup yields CDR1 SGHDT and CDR2 YYEEEE. The CDR3 nucleotides are TGTGCCAGCAAAGGGGACAGGGGTTTATACGAGCAGTACTTC. It is translated as CASKGDRGLYEQYF.

The chain employs TRBV9 and TRBJ1-3; weak D call: TRBD1 (5 bases). From germline, CDR1 is SGDLS and CDR2 YYNGEE. The CDR3 is 17 amino acids. The germline V and J ends were trimmed by 2 bases and 0 bases, with 15 bases remaining between them. The chain's CDR3 is CASSVKQVNPSGNTIYF. CDR3 DNA: TGTGCCAGCAGCGTGAAACAGGTAAACCCCTCTGGAAACACCATATATTTT.

The rearrangement joins TRBV6-1 to TRBJ2-7; 7 bases align to TRBD1. The V gene's germline CDR1 is MNHNS and CDR2 SASEGT. The CDR3 is 12 residues long. Trimming removed 11 bases from V and 6 bases from J; junction bases left unmatched: 10. In nucleotides, the CDR3 is TGTGCCTCCCGGGACAGCACTACCGAGCAGTACTTC. This translates into CASRDSTTEQYF.

The rearrangement uses TRBV6-5 and TRBJ1-6, with unresolved D. From germline, CDR1 is MNHEY and CDR2 SVGAGI. The CDR3 loop spans 14 amino acids. V lost 0 bases to trimming and J lost 7 bases, with 7 bases between them. CDR3 sequence reads: CASSYSRGNSPLHF. In nucleotides, the CDR3 is TGTGCCAGCAGTTACTCGAGAGGGAATTCACCCCTCCACTTT.

The V gene is TRBV19, the J gene TRBJ2-7; TRBD2 matches at 14 bases. Germline V CDR1 and CDR2: LNHDA, SQIVND (reference sequence). The J segment lost 0 bases and the V segment lost 4 bases, leaving 5 bases of the junction unmatched. The CDR3 has 17 residues. The CDR3 nucleotides are TGTGCCAGTAGTAAGAAAGGGACTAGCGGGGGCTCCTACGAGCAGTACTTC. It is translated as CASSKKGTSGGSYEQYF.

The CDR3 coding sequence is TGCGCCAGCAGCTTGATTTACGAGGGCGGGGAGCTGTTTTTT. Its translation is CASSLIYEGGELFF. The rearrangement links TRBV5-1 to TRBJ2-2, with a possible D match to TRBD2 (5 bases). Trimming shortened V by 1 base and J by 7 bases, and 11 bases separated the two germline ends. CDR1 and CDR2 (germline): SGHRS, YFSETQ. This CDR3 has 14 residues.

The rearrangement joins TRBV5-1 to TRBJ2-1, with TRBD2 matching over 8 bases. Germline V gene sequence: CDR1 SGHRS, CDR2 YFSETQ. The trim removed 5 bases at V and 0 bases at J, leaving 7 bases unmatched. This CDR3 region has 16 residues. In DNA, the CDR3 is TGCGCCAGCAGTCCTACTAGCGGATACTCCTACAATGAGCAGTTCTTC. Protein: CASSPTSGYSYNEQFF.

The rearrangement joins TRBV7-3 to TRBJ2-2; TRBD2 is a possible D gene (5 bases). Trimming shortened V by 6 bases and J by 5 bases, and 10 bases separated the two germline ends. Per germline, CDR1 SGHTA and CDR2 FQGTGA. The CDR3 contains 13 residues. This CDR3 reads CASRRGSTGELFF. CDR3 coding DNA: TGTGCCAGCAGGCGAGGGTCAACCGGGGAGCTGTTTTTT.

Only a few counts were recorded for this clone. The rearrangement links TRBV7-6 to TRBJ2-1; D remains unclear. V lost 2 bases, J lost 6 bases, and 8 bases lay in between. The CDR3 runs 13 residues. In germline, CDR1 is SGHVS, CDR2 FNYEAQ. In DNA, the CDR3 is TGTGCCAGCAGCTTATTTTCTACCAATGAGCAGTTCTTC. This translates into CASSLFSTNEQFF.

This clone was seen only once. The V call is TRBV10-3, the J call TRBJ2-1, with D tentatively TRBD2 (6 bases). The CDR3 loop spans 13 amino acids. Germline assignment: CDR1 ENHRY and CDR2 SYGVKD. V dropped 11 bases and J dropped 5 bases, with 16 bases sitting between them. The CDR3 DNA is TGTGCCGTCCGGGACTCACTGGACAATGAGCAGTTCTTC. This gives the protein CAVRDSLDNEQFF.

This clone was recorded only once. The chain joins TRBV5-1 to TRBJ2-1; the D is unclear. The length of the CDR3 is 13 residues. Between the trimmed V and J ends, which lost 1 base and 7 bases, there was a span of 9 bases. Germline CDR1 SGHRS, CDR2 YFSETQ. The CDR3 is CASSLIGPNEQFF. The CDR3, as DNA: TGCGCCAGCAGCTTGATCGGTCCTAATGAGCAGTTCTTC.

The chain couples TRBV18 to TRBJ1-2, with D perhaps TRBD1 (6 bases). This CDR3 spans 17 amino acids. Trimming removed 1 base from V and 4 bases from J, with 19 bases in between. Germline-derived CDR1 and CDR2 are KGHSH and LQKENI. Written as DNA, the CDR3 is TGTGCCAGCTCACCACAGGAGGCAACAGGGACCTTCTATGGCTACACCTTC. As protein: CASSPQEATGTFYGYTF. The full variable domain, completed using reference TRBV18 and TRBJ1-2, is NAGVMQNPRHLVRRRGQEARLRCSPMKGHSHVYWYRQLPEEGLKFMVYLQKENIIDESGMPKERFSAEFPKEGPSILRIQQVVRGDSAAYFCASSPQEATGTFYGYTFGSGTRLTVV.

This clone was detected once. At one end, the junction sequence differs from germline, possibly due to a read error. The identical CDR3 is also encoded by other nucleotide sequences in the sample. In nucleotides, the CDR3 is TGCGCCAGAAGCTTGCGTTCGGCAGGTGATAGCAATCAGCCCCAGCATTTT. Its translation is CARSLRSAGDSNQPQHF. The V and J genes are TRBV5-3 and TRBJ1-5; D not resolved. TRBV5-3 falls under the ORF class, with uncertain function. This CDR3 is 17 amino acids long.

This clone was detected once. This chain uses TRBV7-9 with TRBJ2-7; possible D gene TRBD2, 5 bases. Trimming removed 2 bases from V and 0 bases from J, with 11 bases in between. This CDR3 contains 15 residues. The germline gives CDR1 SEHNR, CDR2 FQNEAQ (reference sequence). The CDR3 loop reads CASSLSTGSSYEQYF. For the CDR3, the DNA is TGTGCCAGCAGCTTATCTACGGGAAGCTCCTACGAGCAGTACTTC.

The CDR3 region has the DNA TGTGCCAGCAGCGTAGAAGCTAGCGGGAGTCGCGAGCAGTACTTC. Its protein is CASSVEASGSREQYF. The chain links TRBV9 to TRBJ2-7, with 10 bases matching TRBD2. CDR3 length: 15 amino acids. J lost 6 bases, V lost 0 bases, and 6 bases had no gene match. Germline V gene sequence: CDR1 SGDLS, CDR2 YYNGEE.

The chain joins TRBV14 to TRBJ1-4; no reliable D call. The germline V gene has CDR1 SGHDN and CDR2 FVKESK. The length of the CDR3 is 15 residues. Trimming took off 3 bases at V and 8 bases at J, with 16 bases between the two ends. CDR3 protein: CASSQVRGLGEKLFF. Written as DNA, the CDR3 is TGTGCCAGCAGCCAGGTGCGGGGTTTGGGCGAAAAACTGTTTTTT.

The genes are TRBV5-1 and TRBJ2-1; 11 bases match TRBD1. Trimming cost V 0 bases and J 6 bases; bases outside gene matches: 5. In germline, CDR1 is SGHRS, CDR2 YFSETQ. The CDR3 totals 16 residues. The CDR3 DNA follows: TGCGCCAGCAGCTTGGGGGACAGGGGGAGGTCCAATGAGCAGTTCTTC. Translation: CASSLGDRGRSNEQFF.

This clone was seen only a few times. The CDR3 here is CASSPMTGINEQYF. DNA for the CDR3: TGTGCCAGCTCTCCTATGACAGGGATCAACGAGCAGTACTTC. The rearrangement links TRBV18 to TRBJ2-7, with TRBD1 identical over 7 bases. V was pared by 6 bases and J by 5 bases, with 10 bases of the junction left unmatched. The CDR3 runs 14 residues. Per the germline V gene, CDR1 is KGHSH and CDR2 is LQKENI.

This rearrangement joins TRBV5-5 to TRBJ1-6; D is uncertain. The CDR3 contains 13 residues. Germline-derived CDR1 and CDR2 are SGHKS and YYEKEE (reference sequence). V was pared by 4 bases and J by 7 bases, with 9 bases between. CDR3 sequence (DNA): TGTGCCAGCAGCCCGCCGCGCAATTCACCCCTCCACTTT. This gives the protein CASSPPRNSPLHF.

This clone occurred a few times. The V gene is TRBV6-1, the J gene TRBJ2-7, with a tentative D call TRBD2 (6 bases). The CDR3 totals 13 residues. Germline V lookup: CDR1 MNHNS, CDR2 SASEGT. The V and J ends lost 4 bases and 0 bases respectively, with 7 bases between them. Written as DNA, the CDR3 is TGTGCCAGCAGTGTGGAGGGCTCCTACGAGCAGTACTTC. As protein: CASSVEGSYEQYF.

This chain uses TRBV7-2 with TRBJ1-1; the D gene is possibly TRBD1 (5 bases). CDR1 is SGHTA, CDR2 FQGNSA, per germline. Between the trimmed V and J ends, which lost 3 bases and 0 bases, there was a span of 11 bases. This CDR3 is built from 15 residues. CDR3 nucleotides: TGTGCCAGCAGCTTGGGACTGCTCATGAACACTGAAGCTTTCTTT. Protein sequence: CASSLGLLMNTEAFF. Filled out from reference TRBV7-2 and TRBJ1-1, the complete variable domain reads GAGVSQSPSNKVTEKGKDVELRCDPISGHTALYWYRQSLGQGLEFLIYFQGNSAPDKSGLPSDRFSAERTGGSVSTLTIQRTQQEDSAVYLCASSLGLLMNTEAFFGQGTRLTVV.

The chain joins TRBV5-4 to TRBJ2-7, with 8 bases that match TRBD1. This CDR3 contains 15 residues. Germline loops: CDR1 SGHNT, CDR2 YYREEE (reference sequence). Trimming took 4 bases from V and 0 from J; bases not matched to a gene: 6. CDR3 bases: TGTGCCAGCAGCAGGCTGACAGGGGCCTCCTACGAGCAGTACTTC. Protein product: CASSRLTGASYEQYF.

This sequence joins TRBV5-1 and TRBJ2-6; a possible D gene is TRBD1 (6 bases). Looked up from germline, CDR1 is SGHRS and CDR2 is YFSETQ. V lost 4 bases, J lost 4 bases, and 12 bases lay in between. The CDR3 contains 15 residues. The CDR3 DNA reads as TGCGCCAGCAGCGGGGGCGGGTCCGGGGCCAACGTCCTGACTTTC. This encodes CASSGGGSGANVLTF.

The gene calls are TRBV7-2 and TRBJ1-5; 7 bases are shared with TRBD1. This CDR3 comprises 16 residues. V was clipped by 5 bases and J by 5 bases; unmatched bases: 12. Germline assignment: CDR1 SGHTA and CDR2 FQGNSA. As DNA, the CDR3 is TGTGCCAGCAGCCCCCGTCAGGGGGATTGGGATCAGCCCCAGCATTTT. It translates to CASSPRQGDWDQPQHF. The full variable domain, completed using reference TRBV7-2 and TRBJ1-5, is GAGVSQSPSNKVTEKGKDVELRCDPISGHTALYWYRQSLGQGLEFLIYFQGNSAPDKSGLPSDRFSAERTGGSVSTLTIQRTQQEDSAVYLCASSPRQGDWDQPQHFGDGTRLSIL.

This sequence joins TRBV29-1 and TRBJ1-2, with D perhaps TRBD1 (6 bases). Germline CDR1 SQVTM, CDR2 ANQGSEA. The CDR3 sequence is 15 residues long. Trimming pared 4 bases from V and 4 bases from J, leaving 19 bases between. The CDR3 loop reads CSVGQRTVQVYGYTF. The DNA for the CDR3 is TGCAGCGTTGGCCAAAGGACAGTCCAGGTCTATGGCTACACCTTC.

The chain has TRBV11-3 and TRBJ2-1; TRBD2 agrees at 7 bases. The trim removed 5 bases at V and 7 bases at J, leaving 5 bases unmatched. CDR1 is SGHNT, CDR2 YENEEA, per germline. The CDR3 contains 13 residues. DNA of the CDR3: TGTGCCAGCAGCCGAGCGGGGCTGAATGAGCAGTTCTTC. Protein: CASSRAGLNEQFF. The entire variable domain, with the rest obtained from reference TRBV11-3 and TRBJ2-1, is as follows: EAGVVQSPRYKIIEKKQPVAFWCNPISGHNTLYWYLQNLGQGPELLIRYENEEAVDDSQLPKDRFSAERLKGVDSTLKIQPAELGDSAVYLCASSRAGLNEQFFGPGTRLTVL.

V and J are TRBV5-1 and TRBJ1-5; a possible D gene is TRBD1 (6 bases). Germline V lookup: CDR1 SGHRS, CDR2 YFSETQ. V lost 1 base and J lost 4, with 15 bases in between. CDR3 size: 16 residues. DNA for the CDR3: TGCGCCAGCAGCTTGCTTCCGCGGACAGTTAATCAGCCCCAGCATTTT. Translation: CASSLLPRTVNQPQHF.

The V and J genes are TRBV4-3 and TRBJ1-4; the D gene is possibly TRBD1 (5 bases). This CDR3 contains 15 residues. Germline assignment: CDR1 LGHNA and CDR2 YSLEER. Trimming shortened V by 0 bases and J by 8 bases, and 13 bases separated the two germline ends. The CDR3 region is CASSQDWGVREKLFF. CDR3 DNA: TGCGCCAGCAGCCAAGATTGGGGGGTGCGAGAAAAACTGTTTTTT.

V and J are TRBV4-3 and TRBJ2-2; 7 bases agree with TRBD1. Germline-derived CDR1 and CDR2 are LGHNA and YSLEER. V trimming: 8 bases; J trimming: 4 bases; junction bases outside the gene matches: 10. This CDR3 has 15 amino acids. CDR3 bases: TGCGCCAGCGGGGGACAGATTCGCGGCACCGGGGAGCTGTTTTTT. This translates into CASGGQIRGTGELFF.